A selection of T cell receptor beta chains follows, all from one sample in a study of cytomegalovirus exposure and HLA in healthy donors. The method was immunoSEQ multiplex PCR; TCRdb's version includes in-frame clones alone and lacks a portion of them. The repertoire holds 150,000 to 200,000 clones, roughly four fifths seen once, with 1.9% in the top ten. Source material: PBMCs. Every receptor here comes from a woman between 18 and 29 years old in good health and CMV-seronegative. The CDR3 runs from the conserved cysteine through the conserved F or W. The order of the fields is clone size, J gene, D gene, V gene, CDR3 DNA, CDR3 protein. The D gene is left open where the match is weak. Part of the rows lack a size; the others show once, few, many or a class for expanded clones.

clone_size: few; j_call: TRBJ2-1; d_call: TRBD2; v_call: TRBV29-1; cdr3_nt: TGCAGCGTGCGTCGGACTAGCGGGGGAAACAATGAGCAGTTCTTC; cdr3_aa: CSVRRTSGGNNEQFF
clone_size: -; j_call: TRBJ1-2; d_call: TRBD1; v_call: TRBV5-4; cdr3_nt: TGTGCCAGCAGCGTCGGGGACAGAAGGTCTGGCTACACCTTC; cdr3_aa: CASSVGDRRSGYTF
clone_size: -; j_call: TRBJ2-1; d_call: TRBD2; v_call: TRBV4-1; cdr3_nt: TGCGCCAGCAGCCAGGTAACCGGGACTAGCGGCAATGAGCAGTTCTTC; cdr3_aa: CASSQVTGTSGNEQFF
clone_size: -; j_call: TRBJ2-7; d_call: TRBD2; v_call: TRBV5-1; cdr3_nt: TGCGCCAGCAGCTTGGGGGACTACCTTGCCTACGAGCAGTACTTC; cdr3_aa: CASSLGDYLAYEQYF
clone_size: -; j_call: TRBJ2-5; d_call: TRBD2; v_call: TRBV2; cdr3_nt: TGTGCCAGAAGTAGCGGGGGGGAGACCCAGTACTTC; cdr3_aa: CARSSGGETQYF
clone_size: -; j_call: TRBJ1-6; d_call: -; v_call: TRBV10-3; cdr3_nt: TGTGCCATCAGTGGCGCGAACACGGGTTCACCCCTCCACTTT; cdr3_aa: CAISGANTGSPLHF
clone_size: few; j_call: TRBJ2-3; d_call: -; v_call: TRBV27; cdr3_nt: TGTGCCAGCATGGGGACGGGGGGCACAGATACGCAGTATTTT; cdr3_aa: CASMGTGGTDTQYF
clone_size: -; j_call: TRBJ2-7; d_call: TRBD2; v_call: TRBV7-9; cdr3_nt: TGTGCCAGCAGCTTACCGCGGGAGTGGTACGAGCAGTACTTC; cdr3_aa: CASSLPREWYEQYF
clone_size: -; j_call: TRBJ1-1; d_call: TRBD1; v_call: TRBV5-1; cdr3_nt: TGCGCCAGCAGCGGGGACAGGGGATACGCTTTCTTT; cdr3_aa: CASSGDRGYAFF
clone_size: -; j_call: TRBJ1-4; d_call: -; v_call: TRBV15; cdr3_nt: TGTGCCACCAGCAGAGATCGGGCAACGGGGGAAAAACTGTTTTTT; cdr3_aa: CATSRDRATGEKLFF
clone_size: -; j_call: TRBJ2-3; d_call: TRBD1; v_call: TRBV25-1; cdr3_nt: TGTGCCAGCAGTGTAGGGGGACAGGGGGAACAGTATTTT; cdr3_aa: CASSVGGQGEQYF
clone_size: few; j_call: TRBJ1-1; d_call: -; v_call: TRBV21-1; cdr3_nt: TGTGCCAGCAGCGAATCACCCAGGGGGCGCACTGAAGCTTTCTTT; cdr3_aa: CASSESPRGRTEAFF
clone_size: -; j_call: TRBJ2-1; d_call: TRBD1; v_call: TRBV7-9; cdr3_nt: TGTGCCAGCAGCGAGGGACAGGGATCCTACAATGAGCAGTTCTTC; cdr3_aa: CASSEGQGSYNEQFF
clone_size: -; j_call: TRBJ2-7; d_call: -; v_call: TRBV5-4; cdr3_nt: TGTGCCAGCAGCTTTTTCGGAGGGAGACGCGAGCAGTACTTC; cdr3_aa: CASSFFGGRREQYF
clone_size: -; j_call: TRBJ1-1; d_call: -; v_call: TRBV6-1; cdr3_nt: TGTGCCAGCGCGGGGTTCATCGGAGCTTTCTTT; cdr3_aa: CASAGFIGAFF
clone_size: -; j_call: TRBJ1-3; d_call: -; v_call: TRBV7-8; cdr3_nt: TGTGCCAGCAGCTTAATTCCAGGGTCTGGAAACACCATATATTTT; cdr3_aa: CASSLIPGSGNTIYF
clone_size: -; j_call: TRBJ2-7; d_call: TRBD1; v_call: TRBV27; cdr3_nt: TGTGCCAGCAGTTTATCGAGGGGGCGAGAGCAGTACTTC; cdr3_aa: CASSLSRGREQYF
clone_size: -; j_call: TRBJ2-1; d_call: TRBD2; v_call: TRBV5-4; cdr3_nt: TGTGCCAGCAGCTTACAAGGAGGCGGGGGATGGTATGAGCAGTTCTTC; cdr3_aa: CASSLQGGGGWYEQFF
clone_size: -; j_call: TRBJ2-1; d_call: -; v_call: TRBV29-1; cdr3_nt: TGCAGCGTTGGGGGTCTTAGCGGCCTCTCCTACAATGAGCAGTTCTTC; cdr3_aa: CSVGGLSGLSYNEQFF
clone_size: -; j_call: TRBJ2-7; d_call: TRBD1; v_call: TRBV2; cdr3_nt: TGTGCCAGCAGTTCGCCGGGACAGGCTACCTACGAGCAGTACTTC; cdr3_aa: CASSSPGQATYEQYF
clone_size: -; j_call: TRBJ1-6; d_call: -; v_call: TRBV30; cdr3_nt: TGTGCCTGGAGGCCTGGCCTCTATAATTCACCCCTCCACTTT; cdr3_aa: CAWRPGLYNSPLHF
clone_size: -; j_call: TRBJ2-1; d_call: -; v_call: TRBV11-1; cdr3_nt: TGTGCCAGCAGCTTGTCGGTTTATGAGCAGTTCTTC; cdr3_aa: CASSLSVYEQFF
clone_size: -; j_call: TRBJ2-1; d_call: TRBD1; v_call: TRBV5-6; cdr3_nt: TGTGCCAGCAGCCCACTTCGGGACAGGACAGCCAATGAGCAGTTCTTC; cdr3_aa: CASSPLRDRTANEQFF
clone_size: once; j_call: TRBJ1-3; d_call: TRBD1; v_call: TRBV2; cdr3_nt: TGTGCCGGAAAATTAACAGGGGGCTCTGGAAACACCATATATTTT; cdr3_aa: CAGKLTGGSGNTIYF
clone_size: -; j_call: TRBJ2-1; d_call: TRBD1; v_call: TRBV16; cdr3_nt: TGTGCCAGCAGCCCCCATTGGACAGGGGGGGGCAATGAGCAGTTCTTC; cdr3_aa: CASSPHWTGGGNEQFF
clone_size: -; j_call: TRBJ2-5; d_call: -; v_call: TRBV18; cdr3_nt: TGTGCCAGCTCACCGAAGACTAGAGTTGGGGAGACCCAGTACTTC; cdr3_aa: CASSPKTRVGETQYF
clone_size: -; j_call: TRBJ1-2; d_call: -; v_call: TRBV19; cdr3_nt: TGTGCCAGTACGTCACCGCAGATCTATGGCTACACCTTC; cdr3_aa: CASTSPQIYGYTF
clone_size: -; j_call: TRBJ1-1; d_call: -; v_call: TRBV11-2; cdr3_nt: TGTGCCAGCAGCCTCACAGGGACCCCGAGAACTGAAGCTTTCTTT; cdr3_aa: CASSLTGTPRTEAFF
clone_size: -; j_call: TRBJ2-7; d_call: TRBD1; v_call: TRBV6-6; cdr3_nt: TGTGCCAGCAGCTCCTCGAGACAGGGTTCCTTCGAGCAGTACTTC; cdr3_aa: CASSSSRQGSFEQYF
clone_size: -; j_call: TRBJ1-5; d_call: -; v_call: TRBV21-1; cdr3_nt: TGTGCCAGCAGCAAAGGGACAGTCAATCAGCCCCAGCATTTT; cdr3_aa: CASSKGTVNQPQHF
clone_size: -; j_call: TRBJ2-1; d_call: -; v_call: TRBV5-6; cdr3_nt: TGTGCCAGCAGCTACCGGGACTTCGCAAATGAGCAGTTCTTC; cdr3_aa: CASSYRDFANEQFF
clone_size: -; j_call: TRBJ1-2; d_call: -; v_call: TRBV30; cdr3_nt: TGTGCCTGGAAGGTGCCAGGGGATGGCTATGGCTACACCTTC; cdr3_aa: CAWKVPGDGYGYTF
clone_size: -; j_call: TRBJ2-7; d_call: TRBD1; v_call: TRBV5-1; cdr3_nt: TGCGCCAGCAGGCCACCGGGACAGGGCTACGAGCAGTACTTC; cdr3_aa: CASRPPGQGYEQYF
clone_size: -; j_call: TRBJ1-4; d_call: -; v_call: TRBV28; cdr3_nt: TGTGCCAGCAGTACCTATTATAATGAAAAACTGTTTTTT; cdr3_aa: CASSTYYNEKLFF
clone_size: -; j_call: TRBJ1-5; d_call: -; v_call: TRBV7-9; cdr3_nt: TGTTCCAGCAGCCGAGGAGGGTTCCTCAATCAGCCCCAGCATTTT; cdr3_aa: CSSSRGGFLNQPQHF
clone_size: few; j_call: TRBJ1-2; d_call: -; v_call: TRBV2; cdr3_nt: TGTGCCAGCAGTGAAGTTAACCCGGGGGACGGCTATGGCTACACCTTC; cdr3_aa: CASSEVNPGDGYGYTF
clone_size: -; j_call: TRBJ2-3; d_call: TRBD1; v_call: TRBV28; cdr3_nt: TGTGCCAGCGCACGTGGGGGACAGGGGGCTAAGGATACGCAGTATTTT; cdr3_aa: CASARGGQGAKDTQYF
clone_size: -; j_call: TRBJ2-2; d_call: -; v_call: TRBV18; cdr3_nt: TGTGCCAGCTCATTCAGGACAGACACCGGGGAGCTGTTTTTT; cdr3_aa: CASSFRTDTGELFF
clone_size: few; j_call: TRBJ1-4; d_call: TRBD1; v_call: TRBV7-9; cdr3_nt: TGTTCCAGCAGCTTACAGGGGGCAACTAATGAAAAACTGTTTTTT; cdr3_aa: CSSSLQGATNEKLFF
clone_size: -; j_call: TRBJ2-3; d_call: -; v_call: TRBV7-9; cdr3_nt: TGTGCCAGCAGCCGCGTGGATACGCAGTATTTT; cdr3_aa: CASSRVDTQYF
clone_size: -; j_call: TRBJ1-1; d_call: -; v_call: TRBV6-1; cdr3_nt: TGTGCCAGCAATCCACAGGGTTGGGCCACTGAAGCTTTCTTT; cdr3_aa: CASNPQGWATEAFF
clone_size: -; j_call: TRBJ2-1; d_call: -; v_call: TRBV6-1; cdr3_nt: TGTGCCAGCGTGGCCTTCTACAATGAGCAGTTCTTC; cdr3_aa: CASVAFYNEQFF
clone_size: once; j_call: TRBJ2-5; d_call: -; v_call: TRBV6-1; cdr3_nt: TGTGCCAGCACTCAAAGGGGGCAGGGGAGGCAGACCCAGTACTTC; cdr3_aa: CASTQRGQGRQTQYF
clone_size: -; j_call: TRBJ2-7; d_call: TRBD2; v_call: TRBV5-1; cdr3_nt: TGCGCCAGCAGCTTGGCGGGGGGGGACGGCTACGAGCAGTACTTC; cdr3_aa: CASSLAGGDGYEQYF
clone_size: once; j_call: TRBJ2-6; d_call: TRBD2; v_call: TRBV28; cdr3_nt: TGTGCCAGCACTCTCAGCGGGGGGGGTGGGGCCAACGTCCTGACTTTC; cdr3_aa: CASTLSGGGGANVLTF
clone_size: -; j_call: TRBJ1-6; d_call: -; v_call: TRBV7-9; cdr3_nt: TGTGCCAGCAGCTTGAATCTGTCAGGGGCTAATTCACCCCTCCACTTT; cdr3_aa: CASSLNLSGANSPLHF
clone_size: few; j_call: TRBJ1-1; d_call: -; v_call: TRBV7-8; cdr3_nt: TGTGCCAGCAGCTTCAGGGGAACGGCTGAAGCTTTCTTT; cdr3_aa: CASSFRGTAEAFF
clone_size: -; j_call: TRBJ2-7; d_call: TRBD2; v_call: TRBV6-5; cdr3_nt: TGTGCCAGCAGTTACTCGGGGGGGCGCGGGGGGGAGCAGTACTTC; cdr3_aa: CASSYSGGRGGEQYF
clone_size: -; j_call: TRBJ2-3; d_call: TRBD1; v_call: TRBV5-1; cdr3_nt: TGCGCCAGCAGCTTCTCCGGGACAGGGGGCACAGATACGCAGTATTTT; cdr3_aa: CASSFSGTGGTDTQYF
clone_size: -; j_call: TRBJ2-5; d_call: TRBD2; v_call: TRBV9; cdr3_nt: TGTGCCAGCAGCGTAGGAGCGGGGCACCAAGAGACCCAGTACTTC; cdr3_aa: CASSVGAGHQETQYF
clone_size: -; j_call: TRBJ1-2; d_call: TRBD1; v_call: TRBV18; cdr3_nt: TGTGCCAGCTCACCAACAGGGGAACGGTCCTATGGCTACACCTTC; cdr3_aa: CASSPTGERSYGYTF